The 4 T cell receptor beta chains presented below share a single source sample, sequenced in a study of early T cells in non-severe SARS-CoV-2 infection. Via MiXCR, TCRdb re-called the 5' RACE reads, giving one row per CDR3 protein. Of tens of thousands of distinct CDR3 sequences listed, less than 15% are singletons. The source was whole blood, collected at baseline. These receptors originate from an adult who was a healthcare worker with PCR-confirmed SARS-CoV-2 infection or an uninfected control (not recorded which).

This clonotype has just a few counts. The chain joins TRBV5-1 to TRBJ2-7, with 7 nucleotides matching TRBD1. The CDR3 covers 14 residues. Germline CDR1 and CDR2: SGHRS and YFSETQ. The J segment lost 4 bases and the V segment lost 0 bases, leaving 4 bases of the junction unmatched. CDR3 nucleotides: TGCGCCAGCAGCTTGGAGACAGGGAGATACGAGCAGTACTTC. Translation: CASSLETGRYEQYF. The entire variable domain, with the rest obtained from reference TRBV5-1 and TRBJ2-7, is as follows: KAGVTQTPRYLIKTRGQQVTLSCSPISGHRSVSWYQQTPGQGLQFLFEYFSETQRNKGNFPGRFSGRQFSNSRSEMNVSTLELGDSALYLCASSLETGRYEQYFGPGTRLTVT.

V gene TRBV7-9 combines with J gene TRBJ1-4, with TRBD1 identical over 9 bases. With V trimmed by 5 bases and J by 2 bases, 3 bases remained unmatched. The CDR3 consists of 15 residues. Germline-derived CDR1 and CDR2 are SEHNR and FQNEAQ (reference sequence). CDR3 residues: CASSRTGETNEKLFF. DNA of the CDR3: TGTGCCAGCAGCCGGACAGGGGAGACTAATGAAAAACTGTTTTTT. Based on the CDR3 plus reference TRBV7-9 and TRBJ1-4, the full variable domain is DTGVSQNPRHKITKRGQNVTFRCDPISEHNRLYWYRQTLGQGPEFLTYFQNEAQLEKSRLLSDRFSAERPKGSFSTLEIQRTEQGDSAMYLCASSRTGETNEKLFFGSGTQLSVL.

This clonotype was seen at least ten times. This chain connects TRBV20-1 to TRBJ2-7, with a weak D call TRBD1 (6 bases). Germline CDR1 DFQATT, CDR2 SNEGSKA (reference sequence). Trimming cost V 4 bases and J 4 bases, with 17 bases left between them. CDR3 length: 14 residues. The CDR3 DNA sequence: TGCAGTGCTACTAGCCCCAGGGGTTGGTACGAGCAGTACTTC. It is translated as CSATSPRGWYEQYF.

The chain uses TRBV20-1 and TRBJ2-3, with D perhaps matching TRBD1 or TRBD2 (5 bases each). This CDR3 spans 15 amino acids. Germline V gene sequence: CDR1 DFQATT, CDR2 SNEGSKA (reference sequence). V lost 3 bases to trimming and J lost 0 bases, with 13 bases between them. The DNA of the CDR3 is TGCAGTGCTAGTGCCCGGGACCTTAGCACAGATACGCAGTATTTT. Translated, it gives CSASARDLSTDTQYF.